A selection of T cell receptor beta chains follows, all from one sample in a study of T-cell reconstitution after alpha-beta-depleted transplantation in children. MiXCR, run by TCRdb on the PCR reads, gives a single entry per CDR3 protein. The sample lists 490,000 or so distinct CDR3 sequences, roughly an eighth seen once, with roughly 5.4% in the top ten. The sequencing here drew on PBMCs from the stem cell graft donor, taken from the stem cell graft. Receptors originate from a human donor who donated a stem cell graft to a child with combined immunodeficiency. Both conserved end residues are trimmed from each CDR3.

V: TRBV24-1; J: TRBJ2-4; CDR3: ATSKGQGAKNIQY
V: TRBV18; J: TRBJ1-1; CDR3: ASSLYILEGGRLNTEAF
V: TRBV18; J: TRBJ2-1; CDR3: ASLPEGREGHSSSYNEQF
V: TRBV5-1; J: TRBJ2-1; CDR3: ASTPGTSAVEEQF
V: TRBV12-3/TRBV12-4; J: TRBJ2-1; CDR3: ASSPVPGLAGTKF
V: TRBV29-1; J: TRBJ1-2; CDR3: SVAAGYGYT
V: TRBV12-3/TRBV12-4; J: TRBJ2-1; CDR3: ASSQRTRLGEQF
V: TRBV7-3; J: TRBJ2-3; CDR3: ASSPTSVSDTQY
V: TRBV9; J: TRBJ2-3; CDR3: ASTHSAFSTDTQY
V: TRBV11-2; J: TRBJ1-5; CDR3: ASSPGQGRQPQH
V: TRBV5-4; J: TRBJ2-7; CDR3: ASSSGLAGTLRGEQY
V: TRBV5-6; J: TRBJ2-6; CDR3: ASSLGLGANVLT
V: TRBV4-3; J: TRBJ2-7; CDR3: ASSRGQGAIYEQY
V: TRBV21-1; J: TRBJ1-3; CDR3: ASSASQVSGNTIY
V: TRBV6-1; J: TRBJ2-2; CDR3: ASCENRGLGGELF
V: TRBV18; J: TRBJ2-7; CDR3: ASSPPSGRASYEQY
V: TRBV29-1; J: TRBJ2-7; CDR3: SVEQRGSHPYEQY
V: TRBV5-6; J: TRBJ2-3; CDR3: ASTVGTDTQY
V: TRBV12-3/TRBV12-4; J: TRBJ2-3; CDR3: ASSPPPGQGALDTQY
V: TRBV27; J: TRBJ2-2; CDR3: ASSLSTGWNTGELF
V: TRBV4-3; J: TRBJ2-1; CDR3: ASSQVIDYPNNEQF
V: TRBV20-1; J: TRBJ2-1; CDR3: SARTGTGVFDEQF
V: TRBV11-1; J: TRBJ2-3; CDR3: ASSPRMGLAGATRGTQY
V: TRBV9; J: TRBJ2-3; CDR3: ASSQLGMADTQY
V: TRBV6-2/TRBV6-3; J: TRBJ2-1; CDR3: ASSSRRGPNEQF
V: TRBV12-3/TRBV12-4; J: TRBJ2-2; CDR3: ASSASRAGELF
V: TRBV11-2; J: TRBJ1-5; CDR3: ASSLDRPFVTVDQPQH
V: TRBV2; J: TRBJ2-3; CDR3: ASITDTQY
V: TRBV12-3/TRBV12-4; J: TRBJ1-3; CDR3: ASRTTGLLGNTIY
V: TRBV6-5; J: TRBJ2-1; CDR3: ASRQGRDEQF
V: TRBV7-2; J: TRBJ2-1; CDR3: ASSLNGRSYNEQF
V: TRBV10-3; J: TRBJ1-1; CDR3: AISEGVLNTEAF
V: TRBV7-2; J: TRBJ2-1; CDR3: ASSSGTSGRGTEQF
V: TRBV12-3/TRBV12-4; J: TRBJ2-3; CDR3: ASSEPDSTDTQY
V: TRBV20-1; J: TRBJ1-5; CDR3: SASSYSNQPQH
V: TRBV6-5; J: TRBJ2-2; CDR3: VSSYSRTSGRYTGELF
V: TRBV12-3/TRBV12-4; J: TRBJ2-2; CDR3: ASSLAWGNGELF
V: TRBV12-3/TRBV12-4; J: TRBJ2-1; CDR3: ASSLALAGVYNEQF
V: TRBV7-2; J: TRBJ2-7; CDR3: ASSLVQGDEQY
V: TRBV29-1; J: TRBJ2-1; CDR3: SVVLKGGIYNEQF
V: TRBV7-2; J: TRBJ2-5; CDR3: ASSLTSGRGETQY
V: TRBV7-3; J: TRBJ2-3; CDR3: ASSLTRQVGADTQY
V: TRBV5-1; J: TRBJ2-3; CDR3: ASSLSGHTPPDTQY
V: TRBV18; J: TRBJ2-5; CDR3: ASSPSQESEETQY
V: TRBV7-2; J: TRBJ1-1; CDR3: ASSLTWNPSTEAF
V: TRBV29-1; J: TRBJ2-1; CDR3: SASSLQGFYNEQF
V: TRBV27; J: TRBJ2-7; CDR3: ASSHSGRAHEQY
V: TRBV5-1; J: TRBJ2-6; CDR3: ASSLEWASGANVLT
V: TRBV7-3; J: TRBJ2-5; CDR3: ASSRGYGETQY
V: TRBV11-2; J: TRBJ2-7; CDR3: ASSFRQGSTYEQY
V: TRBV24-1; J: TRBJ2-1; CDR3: ATSDINCIVEQF
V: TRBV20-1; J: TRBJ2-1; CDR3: SARDLGGGGAYNEQF
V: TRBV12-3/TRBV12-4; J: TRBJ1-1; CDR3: ASRDQGGGAF
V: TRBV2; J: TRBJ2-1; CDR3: ASSDQGRDEQF
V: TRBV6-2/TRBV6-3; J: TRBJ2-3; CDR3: ASSFPDGDTQY
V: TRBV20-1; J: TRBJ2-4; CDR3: SADDRVSDIQY
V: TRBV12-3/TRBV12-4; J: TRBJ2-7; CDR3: ASSLDFRIGYEQY
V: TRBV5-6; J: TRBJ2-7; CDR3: ASSFIAGDSYEQY
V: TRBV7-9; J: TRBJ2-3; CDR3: ASSSTSGISGTDTQY